This record covers a single TCR beta chain. A Seattle source enrolled patients during active infection and followed them longitudinally. Germline V gives CDR1 SEHNR, CDR2 FQNEAQ (reference sequence). V trimming: 5 bases; J trimming: 8 bases; junction bases outside the gene matches: 6. CDR3 size: 14 residues. In the original analysis: Using reference gene primer amplification, nucleated cell counts were estimated. Method: immunoSEQ multiplex PCR; TCRdb's copy keeps in-frame clones and lacks some. V, J and clone size derive from that table, while D and trimming were established from the DNA sequence. This repertoire shows roughly 410,000 clones, around 89% found once; its top ten account for under 2%. The data originate from a study of blood T cell repertoires in COVID-19. Across the whole study: The United States, Italy and Spain provided the acute and convalescent COVID-19 samples. T cells, B-cell-depleted T cells, or PBMCs provided the cDNA or gDNA that served as material.

This clonotype was sampled from a woman aged 40-49 years with COVID-19, enrolled during active disease. The chain joins TRBV7-9 to TRBJ1-4; 9 bases map to TRBD1. Sequencing was carried out using peripheral blood. In DNA form, the CDR3 reads TGTGCCAGCAGCCCCAGGGGGACAGGGGAAAAACTGTTTTTT. It specifies CASSPRGTGEKLFF.